A selection of T cell receptor beta chains follows, all from one sample in a study of PD-1 blockade in classical Hodgkin lymphoma. Sequencing was performed with immunoSEQ multiplex PCR; in TCRdb, only in-frame clones are kept and a portion is missing. The sample holds 66,000 or so clones; about 70% are singletons and the top ten take 7% to 10%. Sample: peripheral blood mononuclear cells (PBMCs), taken before the second cycle of nivolumab. These receptors were taken from a human donor with classical Hodgkin lymphoma. The CDR3 runs from the conserved cysteine through the conserved F or W. The D gene is left open where the match is weak. Expanded clones get a size class; other rows say once, few or many, or leave the size out.

clone_size,d_call,j_call,v_call,cdr3_aa,cdr3_nt
.,TRBD1,TRBJ1-1,TRBV19,CASSSGTAEAFF,TGTGCCAGTAGTAGCGGGACAGCTGAAGCTTTCTTT
once,.,TRBJ2-7,TRBV12-5,CASGLVLMAEQYF,TGTGCTAGTGGTTTGGTACTGATGGCCGAGCAGTACTTC
.,TRBD2,TRBJ2-5,TRBV11-3,CASSFRGGPETQYF,TGTGCCAGCAGCTTCCGGGGAGGGCCAGAGACCCAGTACTTC
.,TRBD1,TRBJ1-5,TRBV29-1,CSVATGSGQPQHF,TGCAGCGTCGCGACAGGGTCAGGGCAGCCCCAGCATTTT
.,.,TRBJ1-1,TRBV28,CASSPGGSNTEAFF,TGTGCCAGCAGCCCGGGGGGATCGAACACTGAAGCTTTCTTT
.,TRBD1,TRBJ1-1,TRBV5-1,CASSSGQGFGGTEAFF,TGCGCCAGCAGTTCTGGACAGGGGTTTGGGGGCACTGAAGCTTTCTTT
.,TRBD1,TRBJ2-2,TRBV28,CASRGQDYTGELFF,TGTGCCAGCAGGGGACAGGACTACACCGGGGAGCTGTTTTTT
.,.,TRBJ2-3,TRBV11-2,CASSLVGGLGSTDTQYF,TGTGCCAGCAGCTTAGTCGGGGGCCTAGGGAGCACAGATACGCAGTATTTT
.,.,TRBJ1-2,TRBV5-6,CASSLGPGDLVSGYTF,TGTGCCAGCAGCTTAGGCCCAGGGGACCTTGTGAGTGGCTACACCTTC
.,.,TRBJ2-3,TRBV5-1,CASSLGGLSTDTQYF,TGCGCCAGCAGCTTAGGTGGCCTGAGTACAGATACGCAGTATTTT
.,TRBD2,TRBJ2-3,TRBV18,CASSPYGLAGGQGDTQYF,TGTGCCAGCTCACCGTATGGACTAGCGGGGGGGCAGGGAGATACGCAGTATTTT
.,.,TRBJ1-1,TRBV7-9,CASSLSGGTEAFF,TGTGCCAGCAGCTTAAGTGGCGGGACTGAAGCTTTCTTT
once,.,TRBJ1-3,TRBV2,CASSGGLSGNTIYF,TGTGCCAGCAGTGGTGGCCTCTCTGGAAACACCATATATTTT
.,TRBD1,TRBJ1-2,TRBV7-9,CASTSPPGQNSYGYTF,TGTGCCAGCACCTCCCCTCCGGGACAGAACTCTTATGGCTACACCTTC
few,.,TRBJ2-2,TRBV11-2,CASRPLRGNTGELFF,TGTGCCAGCAGACCCCTCAGGGGTAACACCGGGGAGCTGTTTTTT
.,.,TRBJ1-1,TRBV9,CASSPRTDNTEAFF,TGTGCCAGCAGCCCTCGAACAGACAACACTGAAGCTTTCTTT
.,.,TRBJ1-1,TRBV14,CASSQEGWGGVAFF,TGTGCCAGCAGCCAAGAAGGCTGGGGAGGGGTGGCTTTCTTT
.,.,TRBJ2-3,TRBV5-1,CASSGVGSDTQYF,TGCGCCAGCAGCGGGGTGGGGTCTGATACGCAGTATTTT
once,.,TRBJ2-3,TRBV10-1,CASSEGTGNTDTQYF,TGCGCCAGCAGTGAAGGCACAGGGAACACAGATACGCAGTATTTT
.,.,TRBJ1-5,TRBV5-8,CASSPGLNQPQHF,TGTGCCAGCAGCCCCGGCCTCAATCAGCCCCAGCATTTT